The 18 T cell receptor beta chains below all came from one sample that was sequenced in a study of CD8 T cells in Susac syndrome. After extraction with the RNeasy kit, roughly 0.5 to 1 ug of the RNA was reverse transcribed using random hexamers. A single record per CDR3 protein comes from TCRdb applying MiXCR to the immunoSEQ multiplex PCR reads. The sample contains 120,000 or so distinct CDR3 sequences, 90% to 95% of which appear only once. The sequenced sample consisted of CD4+ T cells from PBMCs. These receptors were taken from a human donor with multiple sclerosis.

The chain joins TRBV20-1 to TRBJ2-3; no definite D call. V gave up 6 bases and J gave up 3 bases, with 13 bases separating them. Germline loops: CDR1 DFQATT, CDR2 SNEGSKA (reference sequence). This CDR3 contains 13 residues. The CDR3 DNA reads as TGCAGTGCCCTTCCCCGGCGGACAGATACGCAGTATTTT. Translation: CSALPRRTDTQYF.

The chain employs TRBV12-3 or TRBV12-4 and TRBJ1-2; a weak D match, TRBD1 (5 bases). This CDR3 has 12 residues. Trimming cost V 5 bases and J 8 bases, with 12 bases left between them. The CDR3 sequence is CASSNQGGGYTF. CDR3 DNA: TGTGCCAGCAGTAACCAGGGAGGGGGCTACACCTTC.

The V call is TRBV30, the J call TRBJ1-4; the D gene is possibly TRBD1 (5 bases). CDR3 length: 16 residues. Trimming stripped 2 bases from V and 0 bases from J, with 13 bases between. Germline CDR1 GTSNPN, CDR2 SVGIG (reference sequence). CDR3 in amino acids: CAWSLRRGATNEKLFF. CDR3 DNA sequence: TGTGCCTGGAGTCTGAGACGGGGCGCAACTAATGAAAAACTGTTTTTT.

The V and J genes are TRBV4-2 and TRBJ1-1, with D perhaps TRBD1 (6 bases). The CDR3 loop spans 17 amino acids. Trimming pared 1 base from V and 3 bases from J, leaving 18 bases between. The germline gives CDR1 LGHNA, CDR2 YNFKEQ. CDR3 in amino acids: CASSQVPRGGGYTEAFF. CDR3 nucleotide sequence: TGTGCCAGCAGCCAAGTCCCCAGGGGCGGGGGCTACACTGAAGCTTTCTTT.

The chain carries TRBV4-2 and TRBJ1-2; D is undetermined. Germline values: CDR1 LGHNA, CDR2 YNFKEQ. With 0 bases removed from V and 5 bases from J, the gap between germline ends came to 10 bases. The CDR3 is 14 residues long. The CDR3 coding sequence is TGTGCCAGCAGCCAAGAGGGCGGCGCTTATGGCTACACCTTC. Protein product: CASSQEGGAYGYTF.

Here the CDR3 reads CASSQERRKETQYF. In nucleotides, the CDR3 is TGTGCCAGCAGCCAAGAGCGTAGGAAAGAGACCCAGTACTTC. V gene TRBV4-2 combines with J gene TRBJ2-5, with D hard to call. V was cut by 0 bases and J by 3 bases, with 8 bases left in between. The germline CDR1 and CDR2 sequences are LGHNA and YNFKEQ. CDR3 size: 14 residues.

Here the CDR3 reads CASSEGLAGIGELFF. The CDR3 coding sequence is TGCGCCAGCAGCGAGGGACTAGCGGGGATCGGGGAGCTGTTTTTT. The chain recombines TRBV5-1 with TRBJ2-2; 13 nucleotides match TRBD2. J lost 7 bases, V lost 4 bases, and 4 bases had no gene match. This CDR3 is built from 15 residues. Germline V CDR1 and CDR2: SGHRS, YFSETQ.

This chain joins TRBV20-1 and TRBJ1-6; 10 bases line up with TRBD1. The trim removed 1 base at V and 9 bases at J, leaving 3 bases unmatched. Germline assignment: CDR1 DFQATT and CDR2 SNEGSKA (reference sequence). The CDR3 runs 14 residues. CDR3 residues: CSARGQGAGSPLHF. The CDR3 DNA reads as TGCAGTGCTAGAGGACAGGGGGCGGGTTCACCCCTCCACTTT.

This chain connects TRBV7-9 to TRBJ1-5; D not certain. CDR3 size: 12 residues. V shed 4 bases and J shed 1 base, with 2 bases lying between them. The germline V gene encodes CDR1 SEHNR and CDR2 FQNEAQ (reference sequence). The CDR3 DNA is TGTGCCAGCAGCTGGAGCAATCAGCCCCAGCATTTT. Encoded protein: CASSWSNQPQHF.

The V and J genes are TRBV5-4 and TRBJ1-1; D might be TRBD1 (5 bases). V lost 2 bases, J lost 10 bases, and 18 bases lay in between. The CDR3 runs 14 residues. Germline V gene data show CDR1 as SGHNT and CDR2 as YYREEE (reference sequence). CDR3 residues: CASSFDLRGPGAFF. The DNA of the CDR3 is TGTGCCAGCAGCTTCGATCTTCGGGGACCGGGAGCTTTCTTT. Drawing the rest from reference TRBV5-4 and TRBJ1-1, the complete variable domain is ETGVTQSPTHLIKTRGQQVTLRCSSQSGHNTVSWYQQALGQGPQFIFQYYREEENGRGNFPPRFSGLQFPNYSSELNVNALELDDSALYLCASSFDLRGPGAFFGQGTRLTVV.

The genes are TRBV29-1 and TRBJ2-1; 9 bases align to TRBD2. Germline CDR1 and CDR2: SQVTM and ANQGSEA. This CDR3 spans 13 amino acids. The ends lost 7 bases at V and 2 bases at J; junction bases unmatched: 3. In DNA form, the CDR3 reads TGCAGCGAGCGGGGGGACCCCTACAATGAGCAGTTCTTC. It is translated as CSERGDPYNEQFF.

The chain recombines TRBV4-2 with TRBJ2-1; 13 bases are shared with TRBD2. This CDR3 has 17 amino acids. V was pared by 6 bases and J by 2 bases, with 7 bases of the junction left unmatched. CDR1 LGHNA and CDR2 YNFKEQ come from the germline V gene. CDR3 bases: TGTGCCAGCAGGCTCGGGACTAGCGGGGCCCCCTACAATGAGCAGTTCTTC. Its protein product is CASRLGTSGAPYNEQFF.

The V call is TRBV29-1, the J call TRBJ2-7, with TRBD1 identical over 8 bases. This CDR3 is 12 amino acids long. The V segment lost 7 bases and the J segment 2 bases; nucleotides outside the gene matches: 4. Germline lookup yields CDR1 SQVTM and CDR2 ANQGSEA. CDR3 residues: CSAGGAAYEQYF. The CDR3 DNA reads TGCAGCGCAGGGGGCGCGGCCTACGAGCAGTACTTC.

The chain employs TRBV30 and TRBJ2-3, with D possibly TRBD2 on 5 matching bases. The CDR3 contains 12 residues. V was trimmed by 3 bases and J by 8 bases, leaving 12 bases between them. Germline lookup yields CDR1 GTSNPN and CDR2 SVGIG (reference sequence). CDR3 sequence (DNA): TGTGCCTGGAGCCAAGCGGCCTCTACGCAGTATTTT. It translates to CAWSQAASTQYF.

CDR3 sequence reads: CASTSESGQRLSGYTF. The CDR3 nucleotides read TGTGCCAGCACCTCCGAATCGGGACAGCGCCTATCTGGCTACACCTTC. The V gene is TRBV2, the J gene TRBJ1-2; 7 nucleotides agree with TRBD1. This CDR3 region has 16 residues. The V and J ends lost 7 bases and 7 bases, in that order; junction bases with no gene match: 18. The germline V gene encodes CDR1 SNHLY and CDR2 FYNNEI.

The V gene is TRBV18, the J gene TRBJ1-1; possible D gene TRBD1, 6 bases. The CDR3 covers 15 residues. V lost 3 bases and J 0 bases, leaving 11 bases between the germline ends. Germline-derived CDR1 and CDR2 are KGHSH and LQKENI. CDR3 sequence: CASSPSGGLNTEAFF. The CDR3 nucleotides are TGTGCCAGCTCACCCTCGGGGGGCCTGAACACTGAAGCTTTCTTT.

This clonotype was observed a handful of times. The chain combines TRBV30 with TRBJ2-7; a weak D match, TRBD1 (6 bases). Germline CDR1 is GTSNPN and CDR2 is SVGIG (reference sequence). With 1 base removed from V and 8 bases from J, the gap between germline ends came to 15 bases. The CDR3 has 13 amino acids. CDR3: CAWSGTADWKQYF. CDR3 nucleotide sequence: TGTGCCTGGAGTGGGACAGCCGACTGGAAGCAGTACTTC.

V and J are TRBV28 and TRBJ2-5; D gene unclear. The CDR3 runs to 14 residues. Per the germline V gene, CDR1 is MDHEN and CDR2 is SYDVKM. V lost 7 bases and J lost 2, with 14 bases in between. CDR3 bases: TGTGCCAGCACCCCGGGTGGGCGTCAAGAGACCCAGTACTTC. This codes for CASTPGGRQETQYF.